A selection of T cell receptor beta chains follows, all from one sample in a study of blood T cell repertoires in COVID-19. Sequencing was performed with immunoSEQ multiplex PCR; in TCRdb, only in-frame clones are kept and a portion is missing. The table includes tens of thousands of clones, more than 85% detected once. The sample was peripheral blood. These receptors all come from a woman older than 75 with acute or convalescent COVID-19. CDR3s include the opening cysteine and the closing phenylalanine or tryptophan. A D gene is named only where the DNA matches it firmly. Only part of the rows carry a size: once, few, many, or a class if the clone is expanded.

j_gene: TRBJ2-5; d_gene: -; len: 13; v_gene: TRBV3-1/TRBV3-2; abundance: -; CDR3aa: CASSQGGRETQYF; CDR3nt: TGTGCCAGCAGCCAAGGGGGCCGGGAGACCCAGTACTTC
j_gene: TRBJ2-6; d_gene: -; len: 15; v_gene: TRBV7-2; abundance: -; CDR3aa: CASSLRGSGANVLTF; CDR3nt: TGTGCCAGCAGTCTCAGGGGCTCTGGGGCCAACGTCCTGACTTTC
j_gene: TRBJ2-2; d_gene: -; len: 16; v_gene: TRBV6-6; abundance: once; CDR3aa: CASTPTVGGTSGELFF; CDR3nt: TGTGCCAGCACCCCGACGGTAGGGGGAACGTCCGGGGAGCTGTTTTTT
j_gene: TRBJ2-5; d_gene: -; len: 15; v_gene: TRBV28; abundance: -; CDR3aa: CASSSPLGGAETQYF; CDR3nt: TGTGCCAGCAGTTCCCCCCTAGGGGGAGCAGAGACCCAGTACTTC
j_gene: TRBJ1-5; d_gene: -; len: 14; v_gene: TRBV9; abundance: -; CDR3aa: CASSVARGNQPQHF; CDR3nt: TGTGCCAGCAGCGTAGCAAGGGGAAATCAGCCCCAGCATTTT
j_gene: TRBJ2-7; d_gene: TRBD1; len: 12; v_gene: TRBV6-2/TRBV6-3; abundance: few; CDR3aa: CASSDRGREQYF; CDR3nt: TGTGCCAGCAGCGACAGGGGTCGCGAGCAGTACTTC
j_gene: TRBJ2-7; d_gene: TRBD1; len: 15; v_gene: TRBV7-2; abundance: -; CDR3aa: CASSLGYTGDYEQYF; CDR3nt: TGTGCCAGCAGCTTAGGTTATACAGGGGACTACGAGCAGTACTTC
j_gene: TRBJ1-6; d_gene: -; len: 13; v_gene: TRBV18; abundance: few; CDR3aa: CATGDRPNSPLHF; CDR3nt: TGTGCCACCGGCGACAGGCCTAATTCACCCCTCCACTTT
j_gene: TRBJ2-1; d_gene: TRBD2; len: 16; v_gene: TRBV9; abundance: -; CDR3aa: CASSVDGTSGANEQFF; CDR3nt: TGTGCCAGCAGCGTAGACGGGACTAGCGGGGCCAATGAGCAGTTCTTC
j_gene: TRBJ2-4; d_gene: TRBD1; len: 14; v_gene: TRBV5-1; abundance: -; CDR3aa: CASSLSTGTDIQYF; CDR3nt: TGCGCCAGCAGCTTATCCACCGGGACAGACATTCAGTACTTC
j_gene: TRBJ2-6; d_gene: -; len: 16; v_gene: TRBV3-1/TRBV3-2; abundance: -; CDR3aa: CASSPTTGSGANVLTF; CDR3nt: TGTGCCAGCAGCCCCACGACAGGCTCTGGGGCCAACGTCCTGACTTTC
j_gene: TRBJ1-1; d_gene: TRBD1; len: 13; v_gene: TRBV6-5; abundance: -; CDR3aa: CASRLQGRAEAFF; CDR3nt: TGTGCCAGCAGATTACAGGGGAGAGCTGAAGCTTTCTTT
j_gene: TRBJ1-2; d_gene: -; len: 17; v_gene: TRBV10-2; abundance: -; CDR3aa: CASSATDRSGLDYGYTF; CDR3nt: TGCGCCAGCAGCGCGACCGACAGGTCAGGCTTGGACTATGGCTACACCTTC
j_gene: TRBJ1-2; d_gene: -; len: 14; v_gene: TRBV6-6; abundance: -; CDR3aa: CASSSGKGFYGYTF; CDR3nt: TGTGCCAGCAGTTCAGGGAAAGGTTTCTATGGCTACACCTTC
j_gene: TRBJ2-7; d_gene: -; len: 13; v_gene: TRBV27; abundance: -; CDR3aa: CASSPGLFYEQYF; CDR3nt: TGTGCCAGCAGTCCGGGACTGTTCTACGAGCAGTACTTC
j_gene: TRBJ1-5; d_gene: -; len: 15; v_gene: TRBV18; abundance: -; CDR3aa: CASSPASGRNQPQHF; CDR3nt: TGTGCCAGCTCACCGGCATCAGGGCGCAATCAGCCCCAGCATTTT
j_gene: TRBJ1-5; d_gene: -; len: 13; v_gene: TRBV4-3; abundance: -; CDR3aa: CASSQHRDQPQHF; CDR3nt: TGCGCCAGCAGCCAACACAGAGATCAGCCCCAGCATTTT
j_gene: TRBJ2-5; d_gene: -; len: 14; v_gene: TRBV18; abundance: -; CDR3aa: CASSPGGAGETQYF; CDR3nt: TGTGCCAGCTCACCTGGGGGGGCTGGCGAGACCCAGTACTTC
j_gene: TRBJ1-2; d_gene: TRBD1; len: 15; v_gene: TRBV3-1/TRBV3-2; abundance: once; CDR3aa: CASSQETGGRYGYTF; CDR3nt: TGTGCCAGCAGCCAAGAGACAGGGGGGCGGTATGGCTACACCTTC
j_gene: TRBJ2-2; d_gene: TRBD1; len: 15; v_gene: TRBV6-5; abundance: -; CDR3aa: CASNFGQGAAGELFF; CDR3nt: TGTGCCAGCAATTTCGGACAGGGGGCAGCCGGGGAGCTGTTTTTT
j_gene: TRBJ1-1; d_gene: TRBD1; len: 13; v_gene: TRBV11-3; abundance: -; CDR3aa: CASSKAQGGEAFF; CDR3nt: TGTGCCAGCAGCAAGGCCCAGGGGGGTGAAGCTTTCTTT
j_gene: TRBJ2-3; d_gene: TRBD2; len: 16; v_gene: TRBV4-1; abundance: -; CDR3aa: CASSHPRGTKEDTQYF; CDR3nt: TGCGCCAGCAGCCATCCCCGAGGGACTAAGGAGGATACGCAGTATTTT
j_gene: TRBJ1-2; d_gene: TRBD1; len: 14; v_gene: TRBV3-1/TRBV3-2; abundance: -; CDR3aa: CASSQADRAEGYTF; CDR3nt: TGTGCCAGCAGCCAAGCTGACAGGGCTGAGGGCTACACCTTC
j_gene: TRBJ2-1; d_gene: TRBD2; len: 15; v_gene: TRBV7-6; abundance: -; CDR3aa: CASSLFQRGGDEQFF; CDR3nt: TGTGCCAGCAGCTTATTCCAGCGGGGGGGCGATGAGCAGTTCTTC
j_gene: TRBJ1-1; d_gene: TRBD1; len: 15; v_gene: TRBV4-1; abundance: -; CDR3aa: CASSHSDRDTTEAFF; CDR3nt: TGCGCCAGCAGCCATTCGGACAGGGATACCACTGAAGCTTTCTTT
j_gene: TRBJ2-5; d_gene: TRBD2; len: 16; v_gene: TRBV9; abundance: -; CDR3aa: CASSPRLAGGQETQYF; CDR3nt: TGTGCCAGCAGCCCACGACTAGCGGGGGGGCAGGAGACCCAGTACTTC
j_gene: TRBJ2-6; d_gene: -; len: 15; v_gene: TRBV11-2; abundance: -; CDR3aa: CASSHSSSGANVLTF; CDR3nt: TGTGCCAGCAGTCACTCAAGCTCTGGGGCCAACGTCCTGACTTTC
j_gene: TRBJ2-7; d_gene: -; len: 11; v_gene: TRBV29-1; abundance: -; CDR3aa: CSVRAALEQYF; CDR3nt: TGCAGCGTCAGGGCTGCTCTCGAGCAGTACTTC
j_gene: TRBJ1-3; d_gene: -; len: 16; v_gene: TRBV5-6; abundance: -; CDR3aa: CASTFNPRGTGNTIYF; CDR3nt: TGTGCCAGCACCTTCAACCCCCGGGGTACCGGAAACACCATATATTTT
j_gene: TRBJ1-3; d_gene: TRBD1; len: 16; v_gene: TRBV7-8; abundance: -; CDR3aa: CASSFDRAPSGNTIYF; CDR3nt: TGTGCCAGCAGTTTCGACAGGGCCCCGTCTGGAAACACCATATATTTT
j_gene: TRBJ2-5; d_gene: -; len: 15; v_gene: TRBV30; abundance: -; CDR3aa: CAWSPAARPQQTQYF; CDR3nt: TGTGCCTGGAGCCCCGCGGCCAGACCTCAGCAGACCCAGTACTTC
j_gene: TRBJ2-7; d_gene: -; len: 15; v_gene: TRBV5-5; abundance: -; CDR3aa: CASSLGAGITYEQYF; CDR3nt: TGTGCCAGCAGCCTGGGGGCGGGTATCACCTACGAGCAGTACTTC
j_gene: TRBJ1-3; d_gene: -; len: 14; v_gene: TRBV7-9; abundance: -; CDR3aa: CASSLSAGGNTIYF; CDR3nt: TGTGCCAGCAGCCTTAGCGCGGGTGGAAACACCATATATTTT
j_gene: TRBJ2-5; d_gene: TRBD2; len: 14; v_gene: TRBV2; abundance: -; CDR3aa: CASTTLAGVETQYF; CDR3nt: TGTGCCAGCACTACTCTAGCGGGGGTGGAGACCCAGTACTTC
j_gene: TRBJ2-3; d_gene: TRBD2; len: 16; v_gene: TRBV6-2/TRBV6-3; abundance: -; CDR3aa: CASSFGLAGRTDTQYF; CDR3nt: TGTGCCAGCAGTTTCGGACTAGCGGGTCGCACAGATACGCAGTATTTT
j_gene: TRBJ1-2; d_gene: -; len: 14; v_gene: TRBV6-5; abundance: -; CDR3aa: CASLPRGPYYGYTF; CDR3nt: TGTGCCAGCCTACCTAGGGGCCCATACTATGGCTACACCTTC
j_gene: TRBJ2-6; d_gene: TRBD1; len: 18; v_gene: TRBV6-2/TRBV6-3; abundance: -; CDR3aa: CASSYSRGGVSGANVLTF; CDR3nt: TGTGCCAGCAGTTACTCGAGAGGGGGCGTCTCTGGGGCCAACGTCCTGACTTTC
j_gene: TRBJ2-1; d_gene: -; len: 13; v_gene: TRBV18; abundance: -; CDR3aa: CASSASSGVEQFF; CDR3nt: TGTGCCAGCTCAGCCAGCTCCGGAGTTGAGCAGTTCTTC
j_gene: TRBJ1-1; d_gene: TRBD1; len: 14; v_gene: TRBV30; abundance: -; CDR3aa: CAWSDQGAHTEAFF; CDR3nt: TGTGCCTGGAGTGATCAGGGGGCGCACACTGAAGCTTTCTTT
j_gene: TRBJ2-3; d_gene: TRBD2; len: 16; v_gene: TRBV7-2; abundance: -; CDR3aa: CASSHRGLAGTDTQYF; CDR3nt: TGTGCCAGCAGCCACCGCGGACTAGCGGGCACAGATACGCAGTATTTT
j_gene: TRBJ2-3; d_gene: TRBD2; len: 18; v_gene: TRBV7-2; abundance: -; CDR3aa: CASSLLRYQRGGTDTQYF; CDR3nt: TGTGCCAGCAGCCTTCTTAGGTACCAGCGGGGGGGCACAGATACGCAGTATTTT